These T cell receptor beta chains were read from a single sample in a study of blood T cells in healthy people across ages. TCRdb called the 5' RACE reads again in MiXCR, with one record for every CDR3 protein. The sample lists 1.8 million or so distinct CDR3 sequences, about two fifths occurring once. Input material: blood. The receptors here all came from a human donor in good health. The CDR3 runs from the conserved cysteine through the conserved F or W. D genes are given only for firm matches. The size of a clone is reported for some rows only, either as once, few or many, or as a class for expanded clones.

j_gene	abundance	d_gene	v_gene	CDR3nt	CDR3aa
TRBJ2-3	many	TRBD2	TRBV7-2	TGTGCCAGCAGCCCCGGACTAGCGGGAGATACGCAGTATTTT	CASSPGLAGDTQYF
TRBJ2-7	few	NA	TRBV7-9	TGTGCCAGCAGCTTAACCTTGGACGGGGACGAGCAGTACTTC	CASSLTLDGDEQYF
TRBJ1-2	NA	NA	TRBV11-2	TGTGCCAACAGCTTAGTCGGGCAGATGGGCTACACCTTC	CANSLVGQMGYTF
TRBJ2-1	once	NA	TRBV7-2	TGTGCCAGCAGCCCCGGGTCGGGGCGGGGAGAGACCCAGTTCTTC	CASSPGSGRGETQFF
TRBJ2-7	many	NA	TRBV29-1	TGCAGCGTCGGGTACCAAACCTACGAGCAGTACTTC	CSVGYQTYEQYF
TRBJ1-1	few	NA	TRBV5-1	TGCGCCAGCAGCTCCGAGTGGGTCGGGGGGATGAACACTGAAGCTTTCTTT	CASSSEWVGGMNTEAFF
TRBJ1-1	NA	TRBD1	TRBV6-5	TGTGCCAGCGTGACCGAACAGGGGGGGATTTCCAAAGCTTTCTTT	CASVTEQGGISKAFF
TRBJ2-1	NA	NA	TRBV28	TGTGCCAGCCTTCGGACAGCGTCCTACAATGAGCAGTTCTTC	CASLRTASYNEQFF
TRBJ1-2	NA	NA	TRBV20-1	TGCAGTGCTAGAGTCCGGGCATTTGGGGGGGCGGGTGGCTACACCTTC	CSARVRAFGGAGGYTF
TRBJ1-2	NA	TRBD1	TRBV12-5	TGTGCTAGTGGTACCGGACAGGGGGGAGGCTACACCTTC	CASGTGQGGGYTF
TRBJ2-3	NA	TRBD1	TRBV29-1	TGCAGCGTTACAGGGGCAGATACGCAGTATTTT	CSVTGADTQYF
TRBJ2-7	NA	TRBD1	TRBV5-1	TGCGCCAGCAGCCACGGGACAGCGAGCTCCTACGAGCAGTACTTC	CASSHGTASSYEQYF
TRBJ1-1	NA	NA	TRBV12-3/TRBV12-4	TGTGCCAGCAGTCTCCTCGGGGGGGGTTTCGCTGAAGCTTTCTTT	CASSLLGGGFAEAFF
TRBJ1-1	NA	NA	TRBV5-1	TGCGCCAGCAGCTGGGCAGAGGTGAACACTGAAGCTTTCTTT	CASSWAEVNTEAFF
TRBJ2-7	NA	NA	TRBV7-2	TGTGCCAGCAGCCCCGTGGGGACGGGTTACGAGCAGTACTTC	CASSPVGTGYEQYF
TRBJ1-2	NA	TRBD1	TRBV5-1	TGCGCCAGCAGCTTGGGGCCAAGACAGGGCCCCAACTATGGCTACACCTTC	CASSLGPRQGPNYGYTF
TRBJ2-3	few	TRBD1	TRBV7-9	TGTGCCAGCACCCGGGACAGGGCCCCAGATACGCAGTATTTT	CASTRDRAPDTQYF
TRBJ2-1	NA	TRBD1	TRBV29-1	TGCAGCGTGGCCTGGACAGGGGTGGGGTACAATGAGCAGTTCTTC	CSVAWTGVGYNEQFF